This TCR beta chain originates from a study of blood T cell repertoires in COVID-19. Study as a whole: COVID-19 samples collected from the United States, Italy and Spain covered acute and convalescent phases. T cells, B-cell-depleted T cells, or PBMCs supplied cDNA or gDNA.

This clone was found once. Germline V lookup: CDR1 DFQATT, CDR2 SNEGSKA (reference sequence). This CDR3 is 11 amino acids long. V lost 2 bases, J lost 14 bases, and 10 bases lay in between. Sequenced by immunoSEQ multiplex PCR; TCRdb stores in-frame clones only, minus some. The data show 250,000 to 350,000 clones, under 90% seen once. This chain uses TRBV20-1 with TRBJ1-6; D call uncertain. This TCR derives from a woman in her thirties or forties who had recovered from COVID-19. Specimen: peripheral blood. CDR3 DNA sequence: TGCAGTGCTAGAAACGGGGAGACCCTCCACTTT. As protein: CSARNGETLHF.